This TCR beta chain emerged from a study of blood T cells in healthy people across ages. Primed by a sample-barcoded 5' primer and a J-beta primer mix, a second PCR proceeded for roughly 6 to 12 cycles. A tag from a template-switch adaptor with 12 random nucleotides marked each cDNA molecule. Using its own MiXCR run on the 5' RACE reads, TCRdb lists one record per CDR3 protein. This table holds about 2 million distinct CDR3 sequences, around 50% found once. CDR3 length equals 14 residues. From germline, CDR1 is MNHNS and CDR2 SASEGT. Trimming took off 3 bases at V and 2 bases at J, with 9 bases between the two ends. Total RNA extracted from each sample amounted to at least 6 micrograms.

The V call is TRBV6-1, the J call TRBJ2-3; no clear D gene. The sequence was obtained from a woman aged 40-49 years in good health. The sequencing input was blood. The CDR3 DNA follows: TGTGCCAGCAGTGACTGGCAAGTCACAGATACGCAGTATTTT. Protein sequence: CASSDWQVTDTQYF.